The source of this T cell receptor beta chain is a study of blood T cells in healthy people across ages. For this clonotype: No antigen is known for it.

The study recruited healthy Caucasian donors from Russia who were aged roughly 6 to 100. The V gene's germline CDR1 is MGHDK and CDR2 SYGVNS. The CDR3 covers 13 residues. V was trimmed by 6 bases and J by 10 bases, leaving 18 bases between them. The use of a sample-barcoded 5' primer and a J-beta primer mix characterized a second PCR of about 7 to 12 cycles. From the 5' RACE reads, TCRdb called clonotypes with MiXCR, one entry per CDR3 protein. The data show over a million distinct CDR3 sequences, around 40% seen once. General observations from the study: More naive CD4+ cells and higher diversity marked long-lived donors relative to aged donors.

The specimen sequenced was blood. This sequence was found in a woman younger than 30 in good health. The chain employs TRBV25-1 and TRBJ1-1; the D is unclear. CDR3: CASRSSGNPTAFF. DNA of the CDR3: TGTGCCAGCAGGTCCTCCGGAAATCCAACAGCTTTCTTT. Full variable domain (missing parts from reference TRBV25-1 and TRBJ1-1): EADIYQTPRYLVIGTGKKITLECSQTMGHDKMYWYQQDPGMELHLIHYSYGVNSTEKGDLSSESTVSRIRTEHFPLTLESARPSHTSQYLCASRSSGNPTAFFGQGTRLTVV.